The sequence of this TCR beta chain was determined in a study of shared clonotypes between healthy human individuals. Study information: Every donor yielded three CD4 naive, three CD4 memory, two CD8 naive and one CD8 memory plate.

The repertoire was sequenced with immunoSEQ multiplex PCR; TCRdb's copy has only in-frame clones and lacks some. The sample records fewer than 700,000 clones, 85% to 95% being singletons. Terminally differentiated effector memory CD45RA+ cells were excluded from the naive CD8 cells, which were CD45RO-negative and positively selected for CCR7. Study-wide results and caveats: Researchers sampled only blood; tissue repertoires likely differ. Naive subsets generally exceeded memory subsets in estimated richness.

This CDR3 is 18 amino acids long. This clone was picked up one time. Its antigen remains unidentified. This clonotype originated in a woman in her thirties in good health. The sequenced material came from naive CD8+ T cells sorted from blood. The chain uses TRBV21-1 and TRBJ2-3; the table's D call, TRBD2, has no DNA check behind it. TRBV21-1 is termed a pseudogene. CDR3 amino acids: CASSTRYRLAGVADTQYF. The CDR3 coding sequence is TGTGCCAGCAGCACCCGATATAGACTAGCGGGAGTAGCAGATACGCAGTATTTT.